One and the same sample provided the 10 T cell receptor beta chains below, sequenced in a study of OX40 agonist ivuxolimab in advanced cancers. Here immunoSEQ multiplex PCR was the method, and the copy in TCRdb shows in-frame clones only, minus some. The sample comprises 40,000 to 60,000 clones, 85% of which are singletons, and roughly 22% rests with the top ten. Sequencing was performed on CD4+ or CD8+ T cells sorted from blood, taken in a trial of the OX40 agonist ivuxolimab. All receptors come from an adult with an advanced solid tumor such as melanoma, head and neck, liver or kidney cancer.

The chain uses TRBV7-9 and TRBJ1-2, with a weak D call TRBD1 (5 bases). The CDR3 loop spans 14 amino acids. Trimming pared 5 bases from V and 4 bases from J, leaving 14 bases between. Germline V gene data show CDR1 as SEHNR and CDR2 as FQNEAQ (reference sequence). The CDR3 protein is CASSPPGQFYGYTF. CDR3 DNA: TGTGCCAGCAGCCCCCCGGGGCAATTCTATGGCTACACCTTC.

Concerning this clone itself: One end of the junction fails to match germline, which may point to a read error. The rearrangement uses TRBV5-5 and TRBJ2-3; D might be TRBD2 (6 bases). CDR3 length: 18 residues. Looked up from germline, CDR1 is SGHKS and CDR2 is YYEKEE (reference sequence). Here the CDR3 DNA reads TGTGCCAGCATCTTGACTGGGTCGGAGGGTCTTGGGCCAGATACGCAGTATTTT. Translation gives CASILTGSEGLGPDTQYF. Filled out from reference TRBV5-5 and TRBJ2-3, the complete variable domain reads DAGVTQSPTHLIKTRGQQVTLRCSPISGHKSVSWYQQVLGQGPQFIFQYYEKEERGRGNFPDRFSARQFPNYSSELNVNALLLGDSALYLCASILTGSEGLGPDTQYFGPGTRLTVL.

This chain links TRBV5-6 with TRBJ2-7; 11 bases agree with TRBD1. The CDR3 is 15 amino acids. V lost 4 bases to trimming and J lost 2 bases; unmatched junction nucleotides: 5. CDR1 is SGHDT and CDR2 is YYEEEE in the germline V gene. CDR3 sequence reads: CASSLGQGATYEQYV. For the CDR3, the DNA is TGTGCCAGCAGCCTAGGACAGGGGGCCACCTACGAGCAGTACGTC.

Remarks on this clone: Other DNA sequences within the sample encode an identical CDR3. The rearrangement joins TRBV9 to TRBJ1-1; D gene uncertain. The V end was cut by 0 bases, the J end by 4 bases, with 7 bases between. CDR1 and CDR2 (germline): SGDLS, YYNGEE. The CDR3 runs 13 residues. CDR3: CASSVGGSTEAFF. The CDR3 bases are TGTGCCAGCAGCGTAGGAGGGTCCACTGAAGCTTTCTTT.

V and J are TRBV28 and TRBJ1-1; no clear D. CDR3 length: 13 residues. The V gene lost 6 bases and the J gene lost 7 bases, with 15 bases spanning the gap. Germline loops: CDR1 MDHEN, CDR2 SYDVKM. The CDR3 is CASRPQGRFEAFF. CDR3 in DNA: TGTGCCAGCAGACCTCAAGGACGCTTTGAAGCTTTCTTT.

V is TRBV4-1 and J is TRBJ1-2; D might be TRBD1 (5 bases). The CDR3 is 14 amino acids. The V gene's germline CDR1 is MGHRA and CDR2 YSYEKL. Trimming took 0 bases from V and 5 from J, leaving 10 bases between them. The CDR3 reads CASSQEGGGYGYTF. The CDR3 bases are TGCGCCAGCAGCCAAGAGGGGGGGGGTTATGGCTACACCTTC.

The chain recombines TRBV9 with TRBJ1-3, with unresolved D. The CDR3 consists of 15 residues. V lost 1 base and J lost 0, with 8 bases in between. Germline CDR1 SGDLS, CDR2 YYNGEE. CDR3 region: CASSVSGTSGNTIYF. CDR3 in DNA: TGTGCCAGCAGCGTATCTGGCACCTCTGGAAACACCATATATTTT.

The V and J genes are TRBV27 and TRBJ1-6; 10 positions agree with TRBD1. The CDR3 totals 15 residues. Trimming cost V 7 bases and J 10 bases; bases outside gene matches: 10. CDR1 MNHEY and CDR2 SMNVEV come from the germline V gene (reference sequence). CDR3 region: CASTRVGTGESPLHF. As DNA, the CDR3 is TGTGCCAGCACCCGTGTTGGGACAGGGGAATCACCCCTCCACTTT.

This chain links TRBV30 with TRBJ1-2, with 7 bases matching TRBD1. This CDR3 has 11 residues. CDR1 GTSNPN and CDR2 SVGIG come from the germline V gene (reference sequence). V was pared by 5 bases and J by 7 bases, with 4 bases of the junction left unmatched. CDR3 DNA sequence: TGTGCCTGGTATACAGGGGTTGGCTACACCTTC. As protein: CAWYTGVGYTF. Supplemented by reference TRBV30 and TRBJ1-2, the full variable domain reads SQTIHQWPATLVQPVGSPLSLECTVEGTSNPNLYWYRQAAGRGLQLLFYSVGIGQISSEVPQNLSASRPQDRQFILSSKKLLLSDSGFYLCAWYTGVGYTFGSGTRLTVV.

The gene calls are TRBV7-3 and TRBJ2-5; 10 bases match TRBD2. The CDR3 spans 15 residues. J lost 1 base, V lost 4 bases, and 3 bases had no gene match. The germline V gene encodes CDR1 SGHTA and CDR2 FQGTGA. This chain's CDR3 is CASSSSGGFQETQYF. CDR3 coding DNA: TGTGCCAGCAGCTCTAGCGGGGGCTTCCAAGAGACCCAGTACTTC.